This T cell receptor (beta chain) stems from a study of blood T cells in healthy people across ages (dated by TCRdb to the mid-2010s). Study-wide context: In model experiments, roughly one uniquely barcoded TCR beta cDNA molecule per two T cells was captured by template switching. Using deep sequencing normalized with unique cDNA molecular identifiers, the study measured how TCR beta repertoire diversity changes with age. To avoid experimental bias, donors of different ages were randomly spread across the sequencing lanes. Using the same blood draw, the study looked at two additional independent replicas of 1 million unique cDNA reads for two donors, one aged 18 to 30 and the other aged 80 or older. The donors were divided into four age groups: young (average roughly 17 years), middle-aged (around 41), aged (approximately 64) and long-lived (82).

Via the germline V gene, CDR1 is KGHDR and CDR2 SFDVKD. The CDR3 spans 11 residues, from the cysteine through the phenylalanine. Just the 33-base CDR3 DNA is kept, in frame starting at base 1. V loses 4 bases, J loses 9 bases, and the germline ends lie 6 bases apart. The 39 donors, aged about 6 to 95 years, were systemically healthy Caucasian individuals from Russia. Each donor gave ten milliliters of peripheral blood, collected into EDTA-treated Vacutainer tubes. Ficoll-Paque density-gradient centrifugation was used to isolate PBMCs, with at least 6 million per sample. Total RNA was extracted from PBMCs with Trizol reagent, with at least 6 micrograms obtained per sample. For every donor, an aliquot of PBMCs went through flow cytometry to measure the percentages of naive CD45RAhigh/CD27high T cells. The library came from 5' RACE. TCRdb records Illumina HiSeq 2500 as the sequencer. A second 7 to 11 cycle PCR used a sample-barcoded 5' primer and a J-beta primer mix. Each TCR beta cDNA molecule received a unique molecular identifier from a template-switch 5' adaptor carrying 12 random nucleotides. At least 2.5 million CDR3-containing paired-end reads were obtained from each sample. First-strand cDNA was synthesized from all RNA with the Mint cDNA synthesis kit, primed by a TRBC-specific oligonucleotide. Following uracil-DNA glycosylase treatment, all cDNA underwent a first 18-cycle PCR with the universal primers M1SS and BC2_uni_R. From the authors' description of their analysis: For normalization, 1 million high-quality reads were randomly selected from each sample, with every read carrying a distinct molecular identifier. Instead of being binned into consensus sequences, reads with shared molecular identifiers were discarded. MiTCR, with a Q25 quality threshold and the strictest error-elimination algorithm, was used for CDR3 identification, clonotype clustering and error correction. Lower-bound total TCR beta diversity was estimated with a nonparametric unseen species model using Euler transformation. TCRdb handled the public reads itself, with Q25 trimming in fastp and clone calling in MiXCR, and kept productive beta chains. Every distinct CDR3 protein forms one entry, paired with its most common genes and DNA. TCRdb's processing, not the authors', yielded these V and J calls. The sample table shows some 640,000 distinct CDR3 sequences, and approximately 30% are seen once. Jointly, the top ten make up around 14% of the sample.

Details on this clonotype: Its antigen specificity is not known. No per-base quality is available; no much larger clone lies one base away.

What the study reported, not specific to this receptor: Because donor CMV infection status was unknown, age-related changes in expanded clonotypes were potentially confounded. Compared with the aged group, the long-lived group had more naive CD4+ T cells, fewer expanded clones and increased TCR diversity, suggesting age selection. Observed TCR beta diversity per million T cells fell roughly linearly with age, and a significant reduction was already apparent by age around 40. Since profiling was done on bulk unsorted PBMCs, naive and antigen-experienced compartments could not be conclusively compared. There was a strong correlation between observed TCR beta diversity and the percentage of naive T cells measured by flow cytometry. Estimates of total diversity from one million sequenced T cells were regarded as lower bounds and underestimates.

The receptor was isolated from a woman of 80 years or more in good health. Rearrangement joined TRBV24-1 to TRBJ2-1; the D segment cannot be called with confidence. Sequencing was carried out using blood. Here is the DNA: TGTGCCACCAGTGAGGGGTGTGAGCAGTTCTTC. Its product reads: CATSEGCEQFF.